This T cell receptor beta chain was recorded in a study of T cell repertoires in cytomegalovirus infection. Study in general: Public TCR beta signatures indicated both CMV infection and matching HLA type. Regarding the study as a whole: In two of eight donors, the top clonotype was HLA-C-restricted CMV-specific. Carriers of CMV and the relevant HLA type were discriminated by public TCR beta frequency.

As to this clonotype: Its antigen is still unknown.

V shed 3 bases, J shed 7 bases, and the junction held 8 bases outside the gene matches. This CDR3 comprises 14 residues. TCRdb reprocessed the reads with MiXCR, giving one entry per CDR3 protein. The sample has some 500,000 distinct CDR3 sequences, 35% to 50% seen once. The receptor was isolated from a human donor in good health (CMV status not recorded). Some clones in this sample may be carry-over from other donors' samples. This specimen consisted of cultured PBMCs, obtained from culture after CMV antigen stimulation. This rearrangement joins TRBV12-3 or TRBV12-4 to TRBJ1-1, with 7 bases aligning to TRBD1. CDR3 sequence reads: CASSFWGAGGEAFF. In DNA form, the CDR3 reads TGTGCCAGCAGTTTTTGGGGGGCAGGGGGTGAAGCTTTCTTT.